These 20 T cell receptor beta chains share one sample of origin, sequenced in a study of glioma-infiltrating T cells after dendritic cell vaccination. The assay was immunoSEQ multiplex PCR, and TCRdb's table has in-frame clones only and misses some. The sample comprises under 100,000 clones, 85% of which are singletons, and over 2.5% rests with the top ten. The sample here was blood, taken before dendritic cell vaccination. Receptors were obtained from a human donor with glioblastoma.

The chain joins TRBV5-5 to TRBJ2-7; 8 bases line up with TRBD1. V lost 2 bases to trimming and J lost 5 bases; unmatched junction nucleotides: 9. This CDR3 is 15 amino acids long. The germline gives CDR1 SGHKS, CDR2 YYEKEE (reference sequence). In nucleotides, the CDR3 is TGTGCCAGCAGCTTTTCACCCAGGGGGCTGAACGAGCAGTACTTC. Residues: CASSFSPRGLNEQYF.

This clone has only a few counts. This sequence joins TRBV19 and TRBJ1-4; a weak D match, TRBD1 (5 bases). Germline assignment: CDR1 LNHDA and CDR2 SQIVND (reference sequence). The germline V and J ends were trimmed by 3 bases and 6 bases, with 8 bases remaining between them. This CDR3 region has 13 residues. This CDR3 is CASSISRDEKLFF. In nucleotides, the CDR3 is TGTGCCAGTAGTATTAGCAGGGATGAAAAACTGTTTTTT.

The genes are TRBV4-3 and TRBJ2-2, with a possible D match to TRBD2 (5 bases). V dropped 4 bases and J dropped 1 base, with 7 bases sitting between them. CDR3 length equals 14 residues. Germline CDR1 reads LGHNA; CDR2 reads YSLEER. The DNA of the CDR3 is TGCGCCAGCAGCCCGGACTTGAACACCGGGGAGCTGTTTTTT. Protein sequence: CASSPDLNTGELFF.

The V call is TRBV27, the J call TRBJ1-3, with D perhaps matching TRBD1 (5 bases). Germline V gene sequence: CDR1 MNHEY, CDR2 SMNVEV (reference sequence). This CDR3 spans 17 amino acids. The ends were cut back, 2 bases at V and 0 bases at J, with 14 bases in the middle. The chain's CDR3 is CASSLEQQAPSGNTIYF. The CDR3 DNA is TGTGCCAGCAGTTTAGAGCAACAGGCACCCTCTGGAAACACCATATATTTT.

A single count supports this clone. The chain links TRBV21-1 to TRBJ1-2; TRBD1, the D gene given by the table, was not confirmed from the DNA. TRBV21-1 is annotated as a pseudogene. The CDR3 is 13 residues long. The CDR3 spells CASSRDRGNGYTF. The CDR3 nucleotides are TGTGCCAGCAGCCGGGACAGGGGGAATGGCTACACCTTC.

The chain couples TRBV25-1 to TRBJ1-6, with TRBD1 as a possible D gene (6 bases). Trimming removed 2 bases at V and 9 bases at J, with 11 bases between. This CDR3 is built from 14 residues. CDR1 and CDR2 from the germline V gene are MGHDK and SYGVNS. CDR3 sequence reads: CASSEEGESSPLHF. The CDR3 nucleotides read TGTGCCAGCAGTGAAGAGGGGGAGAGTTCACCCCTCCACTTT.

The chain has TRBV7-9 and TRBJ1-5; 7 bases match TRBD1. With V trimmed by 3 bases and J by 7 bases, 9 bases remained unmatched. Germline lookup yields CDR1 SEHNR and CDR2 FQNEAQ (reference sequence). This CDR3 contains 15 residues. Here the CDR3 DNA reads TGTGCCAGCAGCTTGGAGACAGGGATGGCACAGCCCCAGCATTTT. This gives the protein CASSLETGMAQPQHF.

This rearrangement joins TRBV5-6 to TRBJ1-1; perhaps TRBD1 as D (5 bases). The CDR3 extends over 13 amino acids. V was cut by 3 bases and J by 5 bases, with 11 bases left in between. Germline V gives CDR1 SGHDT, CDR2 YYEEEE. CDR3 nucleotide sequence: TGTGCCAGCAGCTGGATGGGGGGGACTGAAGCTTTCTTT. Amino acid sequence: CASSWMGGTEAFF.

The chain couples TRBV7-8 to TRBJ1-6, with 10 bases lining up with TRBD1. The length of the CDR3 is 16 residues. Germline trimming cut 5 bases from V and 7 bases from J; bases unmatched to any gene: 8. Germline V CDR1 and CDR2: SGHVS, FQNEAQ. The CDR3 nucleotides are TGTGCCAGCAGCGGGGGACAGGGGCGCGGAAATTCACCCCTCCACTTT. The encoded protein is CASSGGQGRGNSPLHF.

This chain connects TRBV4-1 to TRBJ2-5; perhaps TRBD1 as D (6 bases). V shed 0 bases and J shed 3 bases, with 11 bases lying between them. The germline gives CDR1 MGHRA, CDR2 YSYEKL. The CDR3 spans 15 residues. The CDR3 here is CASSQEGTGKETQYF. In DNA, the CDR3 is TGCGCCAGCAGCCAAGAAGGAACAGGGAAAGAGACCCAGTACTTC.

The V and J genes are TRBV4-2 and TRBJ1-5; unclear D gene. The CDR3 is 15 residues long. The V gene's germline CDR1 is LGHNA and CDR2 YNFKEQ. V lost 4 bases, J lost 2 bases, and 12 bases lay in between. In DNA form, the CDR3 reads TGTGCCAGCAGCCGACTTCCAGATGGCAATCAGCCCCAGCATTTT. It translates to CASSRLPDGNQPQHF.

V and J are TRBV6-1 and TRBJ2-3; D is undetermined. V lost 8 bases to trimming and J lost 1 base, with 10 bases between them. Looked up from germline, CDR1 is MNHNS and CDR2 is SASEGT. The CDR3 is 13 residues long. CDR3 DNA sequence: TGTGCCAGCCGACAAATAGGCACAGATACGCAGTATTTT. Translation gives CASRQIGTDTQYF.

The chain has TRBV6-5 and TRBJ2-7; tentatively, D is TRBD2 (7 bases). Germline V lookup: CDR1 MNHEY, CDR2 SVGAGI. The CDR3 consists of 15 residues. Trimming pared 5 bases from V and 3 bases from J, leaving 17 bases between. The CDR3 sequence is CASSPEGGHSYEQYF. The CDR3, as DNA: TGTGCCAGCAGTCCCGAGGGGGGGCATAGCTACGAGCAGTACTTC.

The chain is built from TRBV9 and TRBJ1-1, with a tentative D call TRBD1 (5 bases). Germline CDR1 reads SGDLS; CDR2 reads YYNGEE. Trimming left V 4 bases short and J 4 bases short, with 17 bases between. The CDR3 spans 15 residues. The chain's CDR3 is CASSLAMGGGTEAFF. The CDR3 region has the DNA TGTGCCAGCAGCTTAGCGATGGGGGGGGGCACTGAAGCTTTCTTT.

The chain couples TRBV5-1 to TRBJ1-2; 7 bases line up with TRBD1. After removal of 6 bases from V and 1 base from J, the junction contained 3 bases not matched to a gene. The CDR3 spans 13 residues. Germline V gives CDR1 SGHRS, CDR2 YFSETQ. The CDR3 region is CASTWDSNYGYTF. The CDR3 nucleotides read TGCGCCAGCACCTGGGACAGTAACTATGGCTACACCTTC.

V usage is TRBV6-1 and J usage is TRBJ2-5, with 11 nucleotides matching TRBD1. V lost 6 bases to trimming and J lost 4 bases; unmatched junction nucleotides: 4. Looked up from germline, CDR1 is MNHNS and CDR2 is SASEGT. This CDR3 spans 14 amino acids. The CDR3 region has the DNA TGTGCCAGCAGGGGACAGGGGGGGTTAGAGACCCAGTACTTC. It is translated as CASRGQGGLETQYF.

The chain is built from TRBV7-6 and TRBJ2-1; 8 bases map to TRBD1. Germline lookup yields CDR1 SGHVS and CDR2 FNYEAQ. V dropped 5 bases and J dropped 4; count of bases not matched to a gene: 4. The CDR3 is made up of 14 amino acids. The CDR3 DNA is TGTGCCAGCAGCATCGGACAGGGATACAATGAGCAGTTCTTC. Its protein is CASSIGQGYNEQFF. Based on the CDR3 plus reference TRBV7-6 and TRBJ2-1, the full variable domain is GAGVSQSPRYKVTKRGQDVALRCDPISGHVSLYWYRQALGQGPEFLTYFNYEAQQDKSGLPNDRFSAERPEGSISTLTIQRTEQRDSAMYRCASSIGQGYNEQFFGPGTRLTVL.

The rearrangement joins TRBV21-1 to TRBJ2-5; the table gives TRBD2 as D, unverified against the DNA. TRBV21-1 is given as a pseudogene. The CDR3 sequence is 11 residues long. CDR3 amino acids: CASPAGWTQYF. The CDR3, as DNA: TGTGCCAGCCCCGCGGGTTGGACCCAGTACTTC.

V usage is TRBV29-1 and J usage is TRBJ2-1, with 9 bases that match TRBD1. The germline V gene encodes CDR1 SQVTM and CDR2 ANQGSEA. The trim removed 8 bases at V and 5 bases at J, leaving 7 bases unmatched. The CDR3 is made up of 13 amino acids. The CDR3 sequence: CSRLGDRDNEQFF. CDR3 DNA: TGCAGCCGACTCGGGGACAGGGACAATGAGCAGTTCTTC.

The chain joins TRBV6-5 to TRBJ1-1; tentatively, D is TRBD1 (6 bases). The CDR3 has 14 residues. Trimming removed 2 bases at V and 1 base at J, with 8 bases between. CDR1 MNHEY and CDR2 SVGAGI come from the germline V gene. CDR3 coding DNA: TGTGCCAGCAGTTACGGGACACAGAACACTGAAGCTTTCTTT. Translation gives CASSYGTQNTEAFF.